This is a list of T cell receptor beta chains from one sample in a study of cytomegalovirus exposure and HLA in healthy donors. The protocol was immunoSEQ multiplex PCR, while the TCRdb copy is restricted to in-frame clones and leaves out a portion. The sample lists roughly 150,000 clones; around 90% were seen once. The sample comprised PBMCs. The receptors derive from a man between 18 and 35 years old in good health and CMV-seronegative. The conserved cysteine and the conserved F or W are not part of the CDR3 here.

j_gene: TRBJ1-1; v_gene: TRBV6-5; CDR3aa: ASSGRTGNTEAF
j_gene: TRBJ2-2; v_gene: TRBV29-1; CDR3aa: SVERIPETGELF
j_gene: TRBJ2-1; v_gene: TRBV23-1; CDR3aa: ASSQPPQGRTYNEQF
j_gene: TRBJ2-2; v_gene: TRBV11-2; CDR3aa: ASSLDPLTGELF
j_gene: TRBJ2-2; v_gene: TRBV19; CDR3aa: ASSQISRTGELF
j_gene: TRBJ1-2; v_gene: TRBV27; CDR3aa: ASSLTPGGNYGYT
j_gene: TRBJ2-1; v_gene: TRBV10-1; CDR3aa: ASSESGLGNEQF
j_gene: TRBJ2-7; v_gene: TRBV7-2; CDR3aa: ASSQRSGRFGEQY
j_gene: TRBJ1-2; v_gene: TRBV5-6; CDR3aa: ASSPRQGNYGYT
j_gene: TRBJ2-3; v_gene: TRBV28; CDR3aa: ASCSSGSTDTQY
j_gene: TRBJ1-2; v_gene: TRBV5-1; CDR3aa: ASSPEGTAYGYT
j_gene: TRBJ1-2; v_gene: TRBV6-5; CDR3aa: ASSPMGGVGYT
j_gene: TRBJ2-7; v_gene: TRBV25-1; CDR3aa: ASSDGQESSYEQY
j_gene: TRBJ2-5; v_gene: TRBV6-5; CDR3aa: ASSYSMGGETQY
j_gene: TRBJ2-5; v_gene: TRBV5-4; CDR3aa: ASSFLSGTETQY
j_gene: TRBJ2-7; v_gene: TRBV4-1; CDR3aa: ASSHPASANYEQY
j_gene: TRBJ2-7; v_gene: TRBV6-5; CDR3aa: ASSYVAGLSSYEQY
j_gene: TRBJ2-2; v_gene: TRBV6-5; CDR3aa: ASSPGTAGGELF
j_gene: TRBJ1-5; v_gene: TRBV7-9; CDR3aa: ASSPTGAHQPQH
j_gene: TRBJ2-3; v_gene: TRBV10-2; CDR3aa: ASSALGTGPDTQY
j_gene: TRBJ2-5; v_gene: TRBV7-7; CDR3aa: ASSLAVQETQY
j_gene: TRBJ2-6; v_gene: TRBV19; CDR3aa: ASRGGDSGANVLT
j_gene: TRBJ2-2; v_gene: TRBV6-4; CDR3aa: ASSDSYREGTGELF
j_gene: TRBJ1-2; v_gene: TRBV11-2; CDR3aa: ASSLGAMGGYT